This is a list of T cell receptor beta chains from one sample in a study of blood T cell repertoires in COVID-19. Repertoires were generated with immunoSEQ multiplex PCR, while TCRdb's copy carries only in-frame clones and drops some. The table lists 150,000 or so clones, around 79% of them singletons. Sequenced material: peripheral blood. These receptor sequences come from a woman in her 70s with COVID-19, enrolled during active disease. The CDR3 runs from the conserved cysteine through the conserved F or W. The D gene is left open where the match is weak. The listing skips clone size in some rows; elsewhere it reads once, few, many or a size class.

TRBD2	.	TRBV7-9	TRBJ2-7	CASSSGLAISYEQYF	TGTGCCAGCAGCTCGGGACTAGCGATAAGCTACGAGCAGTACTTC
.	.	TRBV27	TRBJ2-2	CASSLRTLSGELFF	TGTGCCAGCAGTTTAAGGACACTCTCCGGGGAGCTGTTTTTT
TRBD2	few	TRBV3-1/TRBV3-2	TRBJ2-7	CASSKSGTSGSREQYF	TGTGCCAGCAGCAAGTCCGGGACTAGCGGGTCCAGGGAGCAGTACTTC
TRBD1	.	TRBV30	TRBJ2-4	CAWSPRDSLVANIQYF	TGTGCCTGGAGTCCCCGGGACAGCCTCGTAGCAAACATTCAGTACTTC
TRBD2	.	TRBV30	TRBJ2-2	CAWEEVTAGGPFSPGELFF	TGTGCCTGGGAAGAAGTTACAGCGGGGGGGCCATTCTCCCCCGGGGAGCTGTTTTTT
.	.	TRBV29-1	TRBJ2-7	CSVEVGGSGNLGGQYF	TGCAGCGTTGAAGTCGGTGGATCCGGGAATCTGGGGGGGCAGTACTTC
TRBD1	once	TRBV7-2	TRBJ1-5	CASSLGQGDNQPQHF	TGTGCCAGCAGCTTAGGGCAGGGGGACAATCAGCCCCAGCATTTT
.	.	TRBV5-5	TRBJ1-5	CASSLEQGGNQPQHF	TGTGCCAGCAGCCTAGAACAGGGTGGGAATCAGCCCCAGCATTTT
TRBD2	.	TRBV2	TRBJ2-5	CASSLTSGQETQYF	TGTGCCAGCAGTTTGACTAGCGGACAAGAGACCCAGTACTTC
TRBD2	.	TRBV3-1/TRBV3-2	TRBJ2-7	CASSQGAGGSYEQYF	TGTGCCAGCAGCCAGGGAGCGGGGGGCTCCTACGAGCAGTACTTC
.	.	TRBV6-1	TRBJ1-5	CASSEVGSNQPQHF	TGTGCCAGCAGTGAAGTCGGTAGCAATCAGCCCCAGCATTTT
.	.	TRBV24-1	TRBJ1-2	CATSDLLYGYTF	TGTGCCACCAGTGACCTTCTTTATGGCTACACCTTC
.	.	TRBV5-1	TRBJ1-4	CASSVGGQTEKLFF	TGCGCCAGCAGCGTGGGGGGCCAGACTGAAAAACTGTTTTTT
.	.	TRBV27	TRBJ2-2	CASTTNPGELFF	TGTGCCAGCACTACGAACCCCGGGGAGCTGTTTTTT
TRBD1	.	TRBV4-3	TRBJ1-4	CASSQGTGREKLFF	TGCGCCAGCAGCCAAGGGACAGGGAGAGAAAAACTGTTTTTT
.	.	TRBV7-2	TRBJ1-2	CASSLYFSRIGAGYGYTF	TGTGCCAGCAGCTTATACTTTTCCAGGATCGGAGCGGGCTATGGCTACACCTTC
.	.	TRBV7-2	TRBJ2-2	CASSLGSNTGELFF	TGTGCCAGCAGCTTAGGCAGTAACACCGGGGAGCTGTTTTTT
.	.	TRBV5-6	TRBJ1-2	CASSLWGDGYTF	TGTGCCAGCAGCTTGTGGGGAGATGGCTACACCTTC
.	.	TRBV29-1	TRBJ1-5	CSVQGPGSNQPQHF	TGCAGCGTGCAGGGCCCGGGTAGCAATCAGCCCCAGCATTTT
.	.	TRBV7-8	TRBJ2-3	CASSLNVAGPTDTQYF	TGTGCCAGCAGCTTAAACGTGGCGGGGCCCACAGATACGCAGTATTTT
.	.	TRBV19	TRBJ2-1	CASTRGSEQFF	TGTGCCAGTACCCGCGGGTCGGAGCAGTTCTTC
TRBD1	.	TRBV4-1	TRBJ2-1	CASSHAGTGGRNEQFF	TGCGCCAGCAGCCACGCCGGGACAGGGGGAAGGAATGAGCAGTTCTTC
.	.	TRBV2	TRBJ2-2	CASSEPTGMGTGELFF	TGTGCCAGCAGTGAACCCACAGGGATGGGAACCGGGGAGCTGTTTTTT
TRBD1	.	TRBV18	TRBJ2-1	CASSHRGSNEQFF	TGTGCCAGCTCACACAGGGGGAGCAATGAGCAGTTCTTC
TRBD1	once	TRBV5-1	TRBJ2-2	CASSLGTGISGELFF	TGCGCCAGCAGCTTGGGGACAGGGATCTCCGGGGAGCTGTTTTTT
TRBD2	.	TRBV28	TRBJ2-1	CASSPNGGGFDEQFF	TGTGCCAGCAGTCCCAATGGCGGGGGGTTCGATGAGCAGTTCTTC
.	.	TRBV20-1	TRBJ2-7	CSASQYYEQYF	TGCAGTGCTAGCCAGTACTACGAGCAGTACTTC
.	once	TRBV19	TRBJ2-2	CASSNTGINTGELFF	TGTGCCAGTAGTAATACCGGGATTAACACCGGGGAGCTGTTTTTT
.	.	TRBV4-3	TRBJ1-2	CASSQSGVYGYTF	TGCGCCAGCAGCCAATCAGGGGTCTATGGCTACACCTTC
.	.	TRBV3-1/TRBV3-2	TRBJ2-5	CASSQRTEKETQYF	TGTGCCAGCAGCCAACGGACAGAAAAAGAGACCCAGTACTTC
TRBD1	few	TRBV18	TRBJ1-4	CASSPPTGINEKLFF	TGTGCCAGCTCACCTCCGACAGGGATAAATGAAAAACTGTTTTTT
TRBD2	.	TRBV6-5	TRBJ2-7	CASRERPGLTYEQYF	TGTGCCAGCAGGGAGAGACCGGGACTAACCTACGAGCAGTACTTC
.	few	TRBV12-3/TRBV12-4	TRBJ2-7	CASSLAVAYEQYF	TGTGCCAGCAGTTTGGCGGTAGCCTACGAGCAGTACTTC
.	few	TRBV6-1	TRBJ1-1	CASSEPGRKNTEAFF	TGTGCCAGCAGTGAACCAGGCAGGAAGAACACTGAAGCTTTCTTT
TRBD1	.	TRBV7-6	TRBJ2-7	CASSLVTGTGVINEQYF	TGTGCCAGCAGCTTAGTTACCGGGACAGGGGTAATTAACGAGCAGTACTTC
.	.	TRBV6-5	TRBJ1-1	CASSPDRDNTEAFF	TGTGCCAGCAGCCCGGACAGAGACAACACTGAAGCTTTCTTT
.	.	TRBV6-5	TRBJ2-5	CASSPNLGLTGAQYF	TGTGCCAGCAGTCCGAACCTTGGACTGACGGGGGCCCAGTACTTC
TRBD1	.	TRBV10-3	TRBJ1-4	CAISELGGPNEKLFF	TGTGCCATCAGTGAGTTAGGGGGCCCTAATGAAAAACTGTTTTTT
TRBD2	.	TRBV9	TRBJ2-5	CASSVGAGGLETQYF	TGTGCCAGCAGCGTAGGAGCGGGGGGGCTGGAGACCCAGTACTTC
TRBD1	.	TRBV6-5	TRBJ1-6	CASRPDRGNNSPLHF	TGTGCCAGCAGGCCGGACAGGGGAAATAATTCACCCCTCCACTTT
TRBD1	few	TRBV29-1	TRBJ2-7	CSVERDRGGEQYF	TGCAGCGTTGAACGAGACAGGGGAGGCGAGCAGTACTTC
TRBD1	once	TRBV29-1	TRBJ2-7	CSAGQGVGEQYF	TGCAGCGCCGGACAGGGGGTCGGTGAGCAGTACTTC
.	once	TRBV15	TRBJ2-7	CATSRDGGAPTAEQYF	TGTGCCACCAGCAGAGATGGTGGGGCGCCTACCGCCGAGCAGTACTTC
.	.	TRBV6-5	TRBJ1-1	CASSWQGNTEAFF	TGTGCCAGCAGTTGGCAGGGGAACACTGAAGCTTTCTTT
.	few	TRBV5-6	TRBJ1-5	CASSSRLMGNQPQHF	TGTGCCAGCAGCTCCCGGTTGATGGGCAATCAGCCCCAGCATTTT
.	.	TRBV7-9	TRBJ2-3	CATLPGGTDTQYF	TGTGCCACCCTTCCCGGGGGCACAGATACGCAGTATTTT
TRBD1	.	TRBV19	TRBJ1-3	CASSTAGTGSSSGNTIYF	TGTGCCAGTAGTACCGCCGGGACAGGCTCGAGCTCTGGAAACACCATATATTTT
TRBD1	.	TRBV14	TRBJ1-4	CASSSRQGATNEKLFF	TGTGCCAGCAGCTCACGACAGGGGGCAACTAATGAAAAACTGTTTTTT
.	.	TRBV5-5	TRBJ1-4	CASSLEGTNEKLFF	TGTGCCAGCAGCTTGGAAGGGACAAATGAAAAACTGTTTTTT